This passage covers 20 T cell receptor beta chains from one sample sequenced in a study of blood T cell repertoires in COVID-19. Sequenced by immunoSEQ multiplex PCR; TCRdb stores in-frame clones only, minus some. The sample gives 50,000 to 75,000 clones, roughly 85% of which show up once; over 3% is in the top ten. What was sequenced was peripheral blood. Every receptor here comes from a man aged 55 to 69 with acute or convalescent COVID-19.

This chain links TRBV7-9 with TRBJ2-7; 8 positions match TRBD2. The CDR3 covers 14 residues. Per the germline V gene, CDR1 is SEHNR and CDR2 is FQNEAQ (reference sequence). V lost 2 bases, J lost 2 bases, and 2 bases stayed unmatched. The CDR3 DNA is TGTGCCAGCAGCTTACATAGCGGGGCCTACGAGCAGTACTTC. Translating it yields CASSLHSGAYEQYF.

V and J are TRBV6-5 and TRBJ1-2; TRBD1 matches 8 bases. Germline V lookup: CDR1 MNHEY, CDR2 SVGAGI. This CDR3 contains 12 residues. V shed 6 bases and J 9 bases; nucleotides not matched to a gene: 6. The CDR3, as DNA: TGTGCCAGCAGGCGGACAGGGTTTAGCTACACCTTC. Protein: CASRRTGFSYTF.

V and J are TRBV9 and TRBJ2-3; D is perhaps TRBD2 (6 bases). Per germline, CDR1 SGDLS and CDR2 YYNGEE. CDR3 length: 18 residues. Trimming pared 0 bases from V and 3 bases from J, leaving 20 bases between. CDR3 sequence reads: CASSVAGSGVMTTDTQYF. The CDR3 region has the DNA TGTGCCAGCAGCGTAGCTGGTAGCGGAGTAATGACTACAGATACGCAGTATTTT.

The chain couples TRBV7-9 to TRBJ1-5; 9 nucleotides line up with TRBD1. The CDR3 consists of 17 residues. V shed 3 bases, J shed 1 base, and the junction held 7 bases outside the gene matches. Germline values: CDR1 SEHNR, CDR2 FQNEAQ (reference sequence). CDR3: CASSLDRGRRSNQPQHF. CDR3 bases: TGTGCCAGCAGCTTGGACAGGGGAAGAAGGAGCAATCAGCCCCAGCATTTT. The whole variable domain, filled in from reference TRBV7-9 and TRBJ1-5, reads DTGVSQNPRHKITKRGQNVTFRCDPISEHNRLYWYRQTLGQGPEFLTYFQNEAQLEKSRLLSDRFSAERPKGSFSTLEIQRTEQGDSAMYLCASSLDRGRRSNQPQHFGDGTRLSIL.

J is TRBJ2-7 and V is TRBV9; D is undetermined. CDR3 length: 16 residues. From germline, CDR1 is SGDLS and CDR2 YYNGEE. V shed 0 bases and J shed 5 bases, with 18 bases lying between them. The DNA of the CDR3 is TGTGCCAGCAGCGTAGGGCTGGGCGAAGGTAAGAACGAGCAGTACTTC. It yields the protein CASSVGLGEGKNEQYF.

This chain connects TRBV2 to TRBJ1-4; the D is unclear. The CDR3 extends over 13 amino acids. Per germline, CDR1 SNHLY and CDR2 FYNNEI. V lost 4 bases to trimming and J lost 5 bases, with 8 bases between them. CDR3 DNA sequence: TGTGCCAGCAGTGCCGGGTCCAATGAAAAACTGTTTTTT. Amino acid sequence: CASSAGSNEKLFF.

V and J are TRBV7-3 and TRBJ2-2, with 8 bases lining up with TRBD2. This CDR3 is built from 15 residues. V shed 2 bases, J shed 7 bases, and the junction held 6 bases outside the gene matches. Germline CDR1 is SGHTA and CDR2 is FQGTGA. The CDR3 protein is CASSLGAGVGGELFF. In nucleotides, the CDR3 is TGTGCCAGCAGCTTAGGAGCGGGAGTTGGCGGGGAGCTGTTTTTT. Looking up the rest from reference TRBV7-3 and TRBJ2-2 gives the full variable domain: GAGVSQTPSNKVTEKGKYVELRCDPISGHTALYWYRQSLGQGPEFLIYFQGTGAADDSGLPNDRFFAVRPEGSVSTLKIQRTERGDSAVYLCASSLGAGVGGELFFGEGSRLTVL.

The V gene is TRBV7-9, the J gene TRBJ2-1; 7 bases agree with TRBD2. CDR1 and CDR2 (germline): SEHNR, FQNEAQ (reference sequence). The CDR3 is made up of 17 amino acids. Trimming at V came to 5 bases and at J to 8 bases, leaving 18 bases not matched to a gene. DNA of the CDR3: TGTGCCAGCAGCCGAGCGTGGGGCGGGAGCTCGGGGGATGAGCAGTTCTTC. It encodes CASSRAWGGSSGDEQFF.

The chain carries TRBV7-9 and TRBJ2-3; maybe TRBD1 (6 bases). Germline values: CDR1 SEHNR, CDR2 FQNEAQ (reference sequence). V was cut by 5 bases and J by 5 bases, with 20 bases left in between. The CDR3 length is 16 residues. As DNA, the CDR3 is TGTGCCAGCAGCACAACAAAGAGGGGGAGAGGAGATACGCAGTATTTT. This encodes CASSTTKRGRGDTQYF.

The V gene is TRBV7-9, the J gene TRBJ1-4; possible D gene TRBD1, 6 bases. The V and J ends lost 0 bases and 10 bases respectively, with 15 bases between them. CDR3 length: 15 amino acids. From germline, CDR1 is SEHNR and CDR2 FQNEAQ (reference sequence). DNA for the CDR3: TGTGCCAGCAGCTTAGCTGAAGGGGGATTCGGAAAACTGTTTTTT. Translating it yields CASSLAEGGFGKLFF.

This chain joins TRBV30 and TRBJ1-3, with D perhaps matching TRBD1 (5 bases). Trimming pared 5 bases from V and 0 bases from J, leaving 17 bases between. The CDR3 contains 16 residues. Germline CDR1 is GTSNPN and CDR2 is SVGIG (reference sequence). DNA for the CDR3: TGTGCCTGGGCCTGGGGACTCGGGAGCTCTGGAAACACCATATATTTT. Translation: CAWAWGLGSSGNTIYF.

The table lists this clone with a count of one. This rearrangement joins TRBV9 to TRBJ2-3; no firm D call. The length of the CDR3 is 14 residues. V was cut by 3 bases and J by 5 bases, with 13 bases left in between. Germline CDR1 is SGDLS and CDR2 is YYNGEE. DNA of the CDR3: TGTGCCAGCAGCGCCCAGATCGAATTAGATACGCAGTATTTT. This encodes CASSAQIELDTQYF.

The V gene is TRBV6-5, the J gene TRBJ1-3; D perhaps matches TRBD1 (6 bases). The CDR3 has 16 residues. Germline CDR1 MNHEY, CDR2 SVGAGI. Trimming took 2 bases from V and 0 from J, leaving 11 bases between them. The CDR3 loop reads CASSYGGQRSGNTIYF. The CDR3 DNA sequence: TGTGCCAGCAGTTACGGTGGACAGCGCTCTGGAAACACCATATATTTT.

The chain has TRBV2 and TRBJ2-2; 8 positions match TRBD1. The CDR3 is 15 residues long. From germline, CDR1 is SNHLY and CDR2 FYNNEI. The trim removed 5 bases at V and 5 bases at J, leaving 7 bases unmatched. CDR3 sequence reads: CASSRTGSLTGELFF. The CDR3 DNA sequence: TGTGCCAGCAGTCGGACAGGGAGCCTTACCGGGGAGCTGTTTTTT.

This sequence joins TRBV6-2 or TRBV6-3 and TRBJ1-5, with TRBD1 identical over 9 bases. Losses at the gene ends were 5 bases for V and 7 bases for J; bases not matched to a gene: 3. The CDR3 contains 13 residues. In germline, CDR1 is MNHEY, CDR2 SVGEGT. CDR3 sequence reads: CASSQQGAQPQHF. The CDR3 DNA reads TGTGCCAGCAGTCAACAGGGGGCACAGCCCCAGCATTTT.

The chain is built from TRBV28 and TRBJ1-3, with D maybe TRBD1 (5 bases). The CDR3 is 17 residues long. Germline CDR1 MDHEN, CDR2 SYDVKM. V lost 0 bases, J lost 1 base, and 13 bases lay in between. The CDR3 DNA follows: TGTGCCAGCAGTTTATGGGAAGGGGTGAATTCTGGAAACACCATATATTTT. It translates to CASSLWEGVNSGNTIYF.

V usage is TRBV7-6 and J usage is TRBJ2-1; D call uncertain. The length of the CDR3 is 15 residues. The germline V gene has CDR1 SGHVS and CDR2 FNYEAQ. Trimming shortened V by 0 bases and J by 0 bases, and 6 bases separated the two germline ends. The CDR3 coding sequence is TGTGCCAGCAGCTTAGCCGTGAGCTCCTACAATGAGCAGTTCTTC. Translation: CASSLAVSSYNEQFF.

This rearrangement joins TRBV29-1 to TRBJ2-7, with 8 bases that match TRBD1. The CDR3 covers 13 residues. The J segment lost 2 bases and the V segment lost 6 bases, leaving 6 bases of the junction unmatched. Germline CDR1 reads SQVTM; CDR2 reads ANQGSEA. DNA for the CDR3: TGCAGCGTGGGGGACAGGACGACCTACGAGCAGTACTTC. The encoded protein is CSVGDRTTYEQYF.

The J gene is TRBJ1-5, the V gene TRBV5-1, with a weak D call TRBD1 (6 bases). Trimming took 1 base from V and 3 from J, leaving 8 bases between them. Looked up from germline, CDR1 is SGHRS and CDR2 is YFSETQ. The CDR3 has 14 residues. The CDR3 DNA reads as TGCGCCAGCAGCTTGACAGGGTACAATCAGCCCCAGCATTTT. Translated: CASSLTGYNQPQHF. Complete variable domain (other parts from reference TRBV5-1 and TRBJ1-5): KAGVTQTPRYLIKTRGQQVTLSCSPISGHRSVSWYQQTPGQGLQFLFEYFSETQRNKGNFPGRFSGRQFSNSRSEMNVSTLELGDSALYLCASSLTGYNQPQHFGDGTRLSIL.

The gene calls are TRBV19 and TRBJ1-5; perhaps TRBD1 as D (5 bases). Germline-derived CDR1 and CDR2 are LNHDA and SQIVND (reference sequence). This CDR3 region has 15 residues. V lost 5 bases and J lost 0, with 11 bases in between. The CDR3 here is CASSWSRDSNQPQHF. Written as DNA, the CDR3 is TGTGCCAGTAGTTGGTCCAGGGATAGCAATCAGCCCCAGCATTTT.